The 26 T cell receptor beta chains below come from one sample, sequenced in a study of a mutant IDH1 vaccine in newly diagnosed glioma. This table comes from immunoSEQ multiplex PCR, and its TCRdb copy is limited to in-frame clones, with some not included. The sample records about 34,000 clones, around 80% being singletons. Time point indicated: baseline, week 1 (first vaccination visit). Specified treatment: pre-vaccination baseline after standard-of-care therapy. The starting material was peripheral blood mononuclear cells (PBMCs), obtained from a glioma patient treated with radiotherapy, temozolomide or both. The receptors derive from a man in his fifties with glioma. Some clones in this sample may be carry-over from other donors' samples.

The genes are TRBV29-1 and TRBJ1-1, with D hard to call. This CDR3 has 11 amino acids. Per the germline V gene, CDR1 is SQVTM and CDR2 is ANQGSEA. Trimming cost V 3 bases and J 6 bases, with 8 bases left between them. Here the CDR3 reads CSVDPAAEAFF. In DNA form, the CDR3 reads TGCAGCGTTGATCCTGCCGCTGAAGCTTTCTTT. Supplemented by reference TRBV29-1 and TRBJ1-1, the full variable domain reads SAVISQKPSRDICQRGTSLTIQCQVDSQVTMMFWYRQQPGQSLTLIATANQGSEATYESGFVIDKFPISRPNLTFSTLTVSNMSPEDSSIYLCSVDPAAEAFFGQGTRLTVV.

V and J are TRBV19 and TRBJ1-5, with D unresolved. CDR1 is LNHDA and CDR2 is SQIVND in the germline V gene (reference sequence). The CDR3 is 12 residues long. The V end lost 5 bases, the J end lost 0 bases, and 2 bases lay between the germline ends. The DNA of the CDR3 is TGTGCCAGTAGTTATAGCAATCAGCCCCAGCATTTT. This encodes CASSYSNQPQHF.

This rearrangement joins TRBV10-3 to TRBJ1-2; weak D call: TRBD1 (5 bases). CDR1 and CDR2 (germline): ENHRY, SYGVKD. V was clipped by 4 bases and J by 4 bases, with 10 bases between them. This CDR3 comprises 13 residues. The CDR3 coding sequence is TGTGCCATCAGTGTTGGGGACGCCTATGGCTACACCTTC. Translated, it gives CAISVGDAYGYTF.

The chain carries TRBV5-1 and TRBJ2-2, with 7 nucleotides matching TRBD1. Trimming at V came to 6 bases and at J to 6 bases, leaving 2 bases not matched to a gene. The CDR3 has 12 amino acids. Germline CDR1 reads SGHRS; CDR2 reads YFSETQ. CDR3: CASKTGPGELFF. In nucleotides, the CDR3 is TGCGCCAGCAAGACAGGGCCCGGGGAGCTGTTTTTT.

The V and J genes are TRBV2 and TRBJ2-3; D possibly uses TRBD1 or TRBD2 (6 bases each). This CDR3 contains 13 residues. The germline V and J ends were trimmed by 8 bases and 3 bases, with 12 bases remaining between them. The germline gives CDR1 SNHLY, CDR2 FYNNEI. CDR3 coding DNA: TGTGCCAGCGGCTGGGGGGCTACAGATACGCAGTATTTT. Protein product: CASGWGATDTQYF.

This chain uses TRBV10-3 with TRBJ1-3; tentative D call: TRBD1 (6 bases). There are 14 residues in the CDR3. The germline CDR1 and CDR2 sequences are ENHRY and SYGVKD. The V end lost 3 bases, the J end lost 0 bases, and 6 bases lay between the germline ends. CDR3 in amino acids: CAISEGGSGNTIYF. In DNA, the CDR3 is TGTGCCATCAGTGAAGGGGGCTCTGGAAACACCATATATTTT.

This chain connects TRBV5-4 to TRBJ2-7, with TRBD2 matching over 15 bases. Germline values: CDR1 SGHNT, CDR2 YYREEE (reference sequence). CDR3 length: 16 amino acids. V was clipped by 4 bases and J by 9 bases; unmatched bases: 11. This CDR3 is CASSLRTSGRAATQYF. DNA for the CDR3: TGTGCCAGCAGCCTCAGGACTAGCGGGAGGGCCGCCACGCAGTACTTC.

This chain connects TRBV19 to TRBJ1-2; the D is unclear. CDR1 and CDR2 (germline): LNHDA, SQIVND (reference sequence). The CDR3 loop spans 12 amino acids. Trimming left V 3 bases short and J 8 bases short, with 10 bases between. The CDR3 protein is CASSIYGRGYTF. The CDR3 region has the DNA TGTGCCAGTAGTATTTACGGCCGGGGCTACACCTTC. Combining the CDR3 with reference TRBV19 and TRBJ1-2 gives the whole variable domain DGGITQSPKYLFRKEGQNVTLSCEQNLNHDAMYWYRQDPGQGLRLIYYSQIVNDFQKGDIAEGYSVSREKKESFPLTVTSAQKNPTAFYLCASSIYGRGYTFGSGTRLTVV.

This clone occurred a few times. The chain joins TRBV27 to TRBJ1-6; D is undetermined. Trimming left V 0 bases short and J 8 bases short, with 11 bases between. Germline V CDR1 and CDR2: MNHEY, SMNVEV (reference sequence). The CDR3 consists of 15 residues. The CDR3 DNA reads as TGTGCCAGCAGTTTATCTTGGGCCGGAGATTCACCCCTCCACTTT. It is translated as CASSLSWAGDSPLHF.

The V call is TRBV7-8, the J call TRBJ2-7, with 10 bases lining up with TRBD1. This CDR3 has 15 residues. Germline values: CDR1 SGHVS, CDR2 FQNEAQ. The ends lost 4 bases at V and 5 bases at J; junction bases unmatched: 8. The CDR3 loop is CASSSRQGALNEQYF. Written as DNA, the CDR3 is TGTGCCAGCAGCTCAAGACAGGGGGCGCTCAACGAGCAGTACTTC.

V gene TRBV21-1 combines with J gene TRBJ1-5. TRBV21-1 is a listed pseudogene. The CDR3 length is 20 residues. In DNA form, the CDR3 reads TGTGCCAGCAGCTCGGGCTTGGGAGGGTATGCAGAATATAGCAATCAGCCCCAGCATTTT. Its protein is CASSSGLGGYAEYSNQPQHF.

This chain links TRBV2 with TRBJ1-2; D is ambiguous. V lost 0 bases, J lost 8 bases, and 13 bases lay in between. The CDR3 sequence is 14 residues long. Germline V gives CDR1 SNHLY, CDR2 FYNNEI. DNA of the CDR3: TGTGCCAGCAGTGAAGCGGGAGCCACCAGGGGCTACACCTTC. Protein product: CASSEAGATRGYTF.

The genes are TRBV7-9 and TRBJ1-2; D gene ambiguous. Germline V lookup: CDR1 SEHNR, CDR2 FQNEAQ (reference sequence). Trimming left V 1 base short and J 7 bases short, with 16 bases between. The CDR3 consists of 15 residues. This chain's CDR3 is CASSLDPTSTIGYTF. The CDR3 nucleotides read TGTGCCAGCAGCTTAGACCCCACTTCGACGATTGGCTACACCTTC.

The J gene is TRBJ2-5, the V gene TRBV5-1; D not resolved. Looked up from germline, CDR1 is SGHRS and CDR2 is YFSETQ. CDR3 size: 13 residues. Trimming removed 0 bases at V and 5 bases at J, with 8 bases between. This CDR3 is CASSLVGVETQYF. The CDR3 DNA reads TGCGCCAGCAGCTTGGTTGGTGTTGAGACCCAGTACTTC.

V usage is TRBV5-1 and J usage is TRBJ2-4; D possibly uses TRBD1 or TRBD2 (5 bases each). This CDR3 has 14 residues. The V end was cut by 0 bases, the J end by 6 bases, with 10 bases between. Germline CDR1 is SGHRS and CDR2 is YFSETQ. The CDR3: CASSLVGDGNIQYF. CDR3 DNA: TGCGCCAGCAGCTTGGTCGGGGACGGAAACATTCAGTACTTC.

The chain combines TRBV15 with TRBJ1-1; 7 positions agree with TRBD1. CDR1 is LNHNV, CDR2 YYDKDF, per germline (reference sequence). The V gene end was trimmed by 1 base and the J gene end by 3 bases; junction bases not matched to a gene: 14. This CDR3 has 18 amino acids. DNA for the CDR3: TGTGCCACCAGCAGAGGTTATGGGGCGACAGGGAAGGACACTGAAGCTTTCTTT. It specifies CATSRGYGATGKDTEAFF.

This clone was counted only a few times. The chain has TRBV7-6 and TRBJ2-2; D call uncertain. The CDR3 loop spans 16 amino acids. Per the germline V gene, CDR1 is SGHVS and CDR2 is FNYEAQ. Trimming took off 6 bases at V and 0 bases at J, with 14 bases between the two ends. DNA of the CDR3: TGTGCCAGCAGTACCCAGAGCCCCCCGAACACCGGGGAGCTGTTTTTT. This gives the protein CASSTQSPPNTGELFF.

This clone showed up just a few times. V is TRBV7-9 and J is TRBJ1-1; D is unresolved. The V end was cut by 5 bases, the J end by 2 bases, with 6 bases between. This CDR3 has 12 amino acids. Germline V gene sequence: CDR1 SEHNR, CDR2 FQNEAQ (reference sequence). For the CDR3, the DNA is TGTGCCAGCAGCCTGGTCAACACTGAAGCTTTCTTT. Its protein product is CASSLVNTEAFF.

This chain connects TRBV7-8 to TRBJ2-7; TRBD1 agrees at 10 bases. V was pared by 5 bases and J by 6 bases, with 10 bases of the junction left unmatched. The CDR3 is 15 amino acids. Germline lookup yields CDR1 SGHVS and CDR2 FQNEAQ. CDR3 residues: CASSLRQGAPPEQYF. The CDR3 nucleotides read TGTGCCAGCAGCCTCCGACAGGGGGCGCCCCCCGAGCAGTACTTC. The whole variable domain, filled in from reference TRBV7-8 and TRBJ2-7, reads GAGVSQSPRYKVAKRGQDVALRCDPISGHVSLFWYQQALGQGPEFLTYFQNEAQLDKSGLPSDRFFAERPEGSVSTLKIQRTQQEDSAVYLCASSLRQGAPPEQYFGPGTRLTVT.

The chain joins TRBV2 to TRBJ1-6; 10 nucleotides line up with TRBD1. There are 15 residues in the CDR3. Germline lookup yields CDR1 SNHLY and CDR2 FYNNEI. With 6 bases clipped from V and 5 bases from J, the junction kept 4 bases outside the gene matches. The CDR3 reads CASRPGTGDNSPLHF. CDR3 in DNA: TGTGCCAGCAGACCCGGGACAGGGGATAATTCACCCCTCCACTTT.

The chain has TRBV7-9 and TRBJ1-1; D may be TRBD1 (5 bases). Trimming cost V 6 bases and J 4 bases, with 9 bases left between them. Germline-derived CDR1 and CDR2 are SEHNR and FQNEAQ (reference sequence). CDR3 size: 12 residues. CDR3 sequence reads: CASRARGTEAFF. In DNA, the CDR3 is TGTGCCAGCAGGGCGAGGGGCACTGAAGCTTTCTTT.

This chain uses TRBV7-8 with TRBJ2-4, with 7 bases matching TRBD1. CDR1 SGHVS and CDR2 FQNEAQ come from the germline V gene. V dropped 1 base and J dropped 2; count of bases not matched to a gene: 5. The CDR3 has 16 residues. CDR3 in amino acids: CASSLGSGGTKNIQYF. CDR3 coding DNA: TGTGCCAGCAGCTTAGGCTCAGGGGGAACCAAAAACATTCAGTACTTC.

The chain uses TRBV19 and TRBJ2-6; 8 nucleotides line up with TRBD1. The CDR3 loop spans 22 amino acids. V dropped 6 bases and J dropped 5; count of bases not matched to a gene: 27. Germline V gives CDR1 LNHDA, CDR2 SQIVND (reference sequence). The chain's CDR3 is CASSIDGTFDRGGSSWANVLTF. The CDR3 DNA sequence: TGTGCCAGTAGCATCGACGGAACGTTCGACAGGGGTGGGTCTTCCTGGGCCAACGTCCTGACTTTC.

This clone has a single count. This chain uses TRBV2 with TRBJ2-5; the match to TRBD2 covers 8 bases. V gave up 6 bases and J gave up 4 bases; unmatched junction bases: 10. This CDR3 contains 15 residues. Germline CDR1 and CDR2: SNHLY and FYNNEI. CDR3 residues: CASSGGAGGGETQYF. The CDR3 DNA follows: TGTGCCAGCAGCGGGGGTGCGGGGGGAGGAGAGACCCAGTACTTC.

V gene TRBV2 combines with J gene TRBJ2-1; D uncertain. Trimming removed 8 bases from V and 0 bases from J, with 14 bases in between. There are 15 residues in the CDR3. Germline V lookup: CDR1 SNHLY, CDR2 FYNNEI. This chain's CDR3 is CASSRVSSSYNEQFF. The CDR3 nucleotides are TGTGCCAGCTCCAGAGTGTCGAGCTCCTACAATGAGCAGTTCTTC.

The CDR3 DNA sequence: TGTGCCAGCAGCTTAGACAGCTCTAATCAGCCCCAGCATTTT. Translation: CASSLDSSNQPQHF. V is TRBV7-2 and J is TRBJ1-5; D is unresolved. Per the germline V gene, CDR1 is SGHTA and CDR2 is FQGNSA. This CDR3 is built from 14 residues. Trimming took 1 base from V and 4 from J, leaving 8 bases between them.